This T cell receptor (beta chain) was recovered during a study of vaccination and CD4 T cells after COVID-19. This clonotype has a handful of counts. What it binds is unknown. Cultured CD4+ T-cell DNA underwent Oncomine TCR Beta short-read sequencing. MiXCR was run by TCRdb on the PCR reads, yielding one entry per CDR3 protein. The sample yields just over 20,000 distinct CDR3 sequences, about 40% seen once. Treatment described: approximately 9-day PBMC culture with coronavirus spike peptide pools or control peptides (ViraFEST assay). J gave up 4 bases and V 6 bases, and 9 bases lay outside the gene matches. Germline lookup yields CDR1 DFQATT and CDR2 SNEGSKA (reference sequence). This CDR3 has 14 residues.

This TCR derives from a human donor who had recovered from COVID-19. The sequenced sample was CD4+ T cells from blood, cultured in vitro, obtained after SARS-CoV-2 vaccination. The V and J genes are TRBV20-1 and TRBJ1-2; 9 nucleotides line up with TRBD1. The CDR3 is CSAESGTGRYGYTF. The CDR3, as DNA: TGCAGTGCGGAATCCGGGACAGGGCGCTATGGCTACACCTTC.